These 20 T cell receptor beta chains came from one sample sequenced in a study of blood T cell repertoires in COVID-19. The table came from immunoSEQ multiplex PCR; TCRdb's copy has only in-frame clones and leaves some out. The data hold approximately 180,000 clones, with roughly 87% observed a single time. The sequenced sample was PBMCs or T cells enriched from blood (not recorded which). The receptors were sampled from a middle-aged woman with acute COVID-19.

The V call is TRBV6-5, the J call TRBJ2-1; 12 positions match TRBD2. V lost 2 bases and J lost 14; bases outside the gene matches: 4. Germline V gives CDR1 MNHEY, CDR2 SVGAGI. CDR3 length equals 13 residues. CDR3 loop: CASSYLAGGPKFF. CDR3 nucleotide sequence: TGTGCCAGCAGTTACCTAGCGGGAGGGCCCAAGTTCTTC.

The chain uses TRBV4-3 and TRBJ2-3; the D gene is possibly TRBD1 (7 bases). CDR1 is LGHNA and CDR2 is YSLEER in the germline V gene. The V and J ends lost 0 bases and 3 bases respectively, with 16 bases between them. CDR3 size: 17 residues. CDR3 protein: CASSQDPGGGATDTQYF. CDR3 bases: TGCGCCAGCAGCCAAGATCCAGGAGGGGGCGCGACAGATACGCAGTATTTT.

The CDR3 DNA reads TGTGCCAGCGGCCTAGCGGGGGCTCCGCAGTATTTT. Amino acid sequence: CASGLAGAPQYF. The chain couples TRBV2 to TRBJ2-3, with 10 nucleotides matching TRBD2. The CDR3 runs to 12 residues. The germline gives CDR1 SNHLY, CDR2 FYNNEI. V trimming: 8 bases; J trimming: 10 bases; junction bases outside the gene matches: 6.

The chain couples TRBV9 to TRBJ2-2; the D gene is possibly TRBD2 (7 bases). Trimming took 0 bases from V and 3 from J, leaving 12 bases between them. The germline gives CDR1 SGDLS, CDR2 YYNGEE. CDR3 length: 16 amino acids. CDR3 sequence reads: CASSVVGGQYTGELFF. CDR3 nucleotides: TGTGCCAGCAGCGTAGTGGGGGGGCAGTACACCGGGGAGCTGTTTTTT.

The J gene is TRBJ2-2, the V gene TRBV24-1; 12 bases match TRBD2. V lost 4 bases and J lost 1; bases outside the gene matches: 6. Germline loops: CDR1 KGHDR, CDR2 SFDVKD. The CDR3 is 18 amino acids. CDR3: CATSEATSGSGNTGELFF. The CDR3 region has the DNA TGTGCCACCAGTGAAGCGACTAGCGGGAGCGGGAACACCGGGGAGCTGTTTTTT.

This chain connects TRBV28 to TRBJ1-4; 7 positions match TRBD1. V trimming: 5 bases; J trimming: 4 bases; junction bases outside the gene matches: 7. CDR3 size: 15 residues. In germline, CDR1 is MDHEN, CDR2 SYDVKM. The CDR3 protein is CASSHYRGINEKLFF. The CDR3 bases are TGTGCCAGCAGTCACTACAGGGGAATTAATGAAAAACTGTTTTTT.

CDR3 in DNA: TGTGCCACCAGTGAGGGCGGTAGCGCAACCTACAATGAGCAGTTCTTC. This gives the protein CATSEGGSATYNEQFF. The genes are TRBV24-1 and TRBJ2-1, with a possible D match to TRBD2 (5 bases). Per germline, CDR1 KGHDR and CDR2 SFDVKD. The CDR3 runs to 16 residues. V gave up 4 bases and J gave up 2 bases, with 14 bases separating them.

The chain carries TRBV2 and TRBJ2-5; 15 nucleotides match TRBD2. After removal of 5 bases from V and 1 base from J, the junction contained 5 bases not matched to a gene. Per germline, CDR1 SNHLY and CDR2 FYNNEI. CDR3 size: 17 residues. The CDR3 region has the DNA TGTGCCAGCAGTAGAGGACTAGCGGGGGGGACCCAAGAGACCCAGTACTTC. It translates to CASSRGLAGGTQETQYF. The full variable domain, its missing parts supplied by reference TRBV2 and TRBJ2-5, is EPEVTQTPSHQVTQMGQEVILRCVPISNHLYFYWYRQILGQKVEFLVSFYNNEISEKSEIFDDQFSVERPDGSNFTLKIRSTKLEDSAMYFCASSRGLAGGTQETQYFGPGTRLLVL.

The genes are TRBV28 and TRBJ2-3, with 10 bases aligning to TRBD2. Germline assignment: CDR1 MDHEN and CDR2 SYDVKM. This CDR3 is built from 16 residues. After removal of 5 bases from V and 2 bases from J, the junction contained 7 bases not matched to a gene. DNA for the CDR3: TGTGCCAGCAGTCCCCTAGGGACTAGCGCCACAGATACGCAGTATTTT. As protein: CASSPLGTSATDTQYF.

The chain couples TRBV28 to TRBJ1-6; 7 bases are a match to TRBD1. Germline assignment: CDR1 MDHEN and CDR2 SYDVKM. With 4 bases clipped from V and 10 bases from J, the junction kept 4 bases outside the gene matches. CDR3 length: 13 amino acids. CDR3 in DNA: TGTGCCAGCAGTTGGACAGGCCCCTCACCCCTCCACTTT. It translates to CASSWTGPSPLHF.

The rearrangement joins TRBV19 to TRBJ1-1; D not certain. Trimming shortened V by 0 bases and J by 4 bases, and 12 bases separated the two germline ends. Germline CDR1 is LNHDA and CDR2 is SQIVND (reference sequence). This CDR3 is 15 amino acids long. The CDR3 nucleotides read TGTGCCAGTAGTATAGAAGGAGAGGGATTCACTGAAGCTTTCTTT. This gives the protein CASSIEGEGFTEAFF.

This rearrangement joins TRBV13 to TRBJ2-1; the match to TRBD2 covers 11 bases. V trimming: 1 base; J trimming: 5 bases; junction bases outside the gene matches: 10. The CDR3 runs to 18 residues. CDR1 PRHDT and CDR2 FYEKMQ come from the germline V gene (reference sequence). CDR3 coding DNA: TGTGCCAGCAGCTTAGAAGTTTCACTAGCGGGAGAGGACAATGAGCAGTTCTTC. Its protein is CASSLEVSLAGEDNEQFF.

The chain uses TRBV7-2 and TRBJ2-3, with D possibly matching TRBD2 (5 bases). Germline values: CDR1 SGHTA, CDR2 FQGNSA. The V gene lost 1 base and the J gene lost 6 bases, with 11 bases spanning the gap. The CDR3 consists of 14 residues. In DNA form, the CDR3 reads TGTGCCAGCAGCTTAGGACTATTTCTGGATACGCAGTATTTT. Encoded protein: CASSLGLFLDTQYF.

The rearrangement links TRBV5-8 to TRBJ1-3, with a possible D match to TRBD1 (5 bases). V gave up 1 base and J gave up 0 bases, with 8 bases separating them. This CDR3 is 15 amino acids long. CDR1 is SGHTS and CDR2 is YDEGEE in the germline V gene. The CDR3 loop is CASSLFDSSGNTIYF. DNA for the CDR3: TGTGCCAGCAGCTTGTTTGACAGCTCTGGAAACACCATATATTTT.

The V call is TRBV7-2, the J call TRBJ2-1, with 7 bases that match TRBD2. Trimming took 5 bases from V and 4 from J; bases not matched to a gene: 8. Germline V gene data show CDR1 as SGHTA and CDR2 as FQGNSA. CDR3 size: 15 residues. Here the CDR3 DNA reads TGTGCCAGCAGCCCGGGAGGCGGGCTATACAATGAGCAGTTCTTC. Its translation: CASSPGGGLYNEQFF.

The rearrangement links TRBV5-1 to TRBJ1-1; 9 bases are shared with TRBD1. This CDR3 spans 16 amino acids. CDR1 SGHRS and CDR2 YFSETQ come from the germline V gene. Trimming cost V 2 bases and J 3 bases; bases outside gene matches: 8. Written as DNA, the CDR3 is TGCGCCAGCAGCTTACGGACAGGGGATTATTACACTGAAGCTTTCTTT. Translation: CASSLRTGDYYTEAFF.

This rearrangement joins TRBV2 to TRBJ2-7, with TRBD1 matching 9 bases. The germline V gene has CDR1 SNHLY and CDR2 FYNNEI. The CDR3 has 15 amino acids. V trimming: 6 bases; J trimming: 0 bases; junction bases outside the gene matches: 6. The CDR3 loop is CASRPGQGSSYEQYF. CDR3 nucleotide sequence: TGTGCCAGCAGGCCGGGACAGGGTAGCTCCTACGAGCAGTACTTC.

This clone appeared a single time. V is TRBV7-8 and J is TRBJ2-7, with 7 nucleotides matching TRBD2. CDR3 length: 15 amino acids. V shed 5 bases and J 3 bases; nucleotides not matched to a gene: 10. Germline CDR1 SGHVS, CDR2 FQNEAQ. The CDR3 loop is CASSPRRGEHYEQYF. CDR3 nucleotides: TGTGCCAGCAGCCCCCGACGGGGGGAACACTACGAGCAGTACTTC.

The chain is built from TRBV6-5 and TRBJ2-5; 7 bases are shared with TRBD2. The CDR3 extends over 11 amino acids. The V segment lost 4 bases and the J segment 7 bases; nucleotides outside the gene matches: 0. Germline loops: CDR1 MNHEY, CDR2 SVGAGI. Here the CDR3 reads CASSWGGTQYF. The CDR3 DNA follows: TGTGCCAGCAGTTGGGGGGGGACCCAGTACTTC.

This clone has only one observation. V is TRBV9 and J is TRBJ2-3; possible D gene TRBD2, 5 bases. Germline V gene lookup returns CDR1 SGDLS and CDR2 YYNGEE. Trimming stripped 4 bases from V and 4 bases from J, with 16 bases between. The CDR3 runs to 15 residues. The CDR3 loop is CASSLPGGSPDTQYF. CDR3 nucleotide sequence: TGTGCCAGCAGCCTTCCCGGAGGAAGCCCAGATACGCAGTATTTT.